These 14 T cell receptor beta chains originate from one sample sequenced in a study of blood T cells in healthy people across ages. Primed by a sample-barcoded 5' primer and a J-beta primer mix, a second PCR proceeded for about 7 to 11 cycles. TCRdb re-called the 5' RACE reads with MiXCR, one entry per CDR3 protein. The repertoire holds approximately 1.5 million distinct CDR3 sequences, with around 35% as singletons. Sequencing was done on a sample of blood. The origin of the receptors is a woman aged 25 to 39 in good health.

This clonotype was found a few times. This chain connects TRBV4-2 to TRBJ2-1, with 10 bases aligning to TRBD2. Germline CDR1 and CDR2: LGHNA and YNFKEQ. There are 12 residues in the CDR3. The junction had 3 bases not matched to a gene; V was cut back by 3 bases and J by 13 bases. The DNA of the CDR3 is TGTGCCAGCAGCCAGGGGACTAGCGATCAGTTCTTC. Translation gives CASSQGTSDQFF.

This clonotype was recorded a few times. The chain recombines TRBV6-2 or TRBV6-3 with TRBJ1-2, with D hard to call. V was shortened by 2 bases and J by 7 bases, with 17 bases between the two germline ends. Germline assignment: CDR1 MNHEY and CDR2 SVGEGT. The CDR3 is 15 residues long. DNA of the CDR3: TGTGCCAGCAGTTACGTCGTGGTTGGCGCCGGTGGCTACACCTTC. Amino acids: CASSYVVVGAGGYTF.

The chain joins TRBV5-6 to TRBJ2-7; no firm D call. Trimming took 0 bases from V and 3 from J, leaving 10 bases between them. The CDR3 is made up of 14 amino acids. Germline V CDR1 and CDR2: SGHDT, YYEEEE. The CDR3 DNA reads TGTGCCAGCAGCTTGGGGGCCCGATACTACGAGCAGTACTTC. Its protein product is CASSLGARYYEQYF.

This sequence joins TRBV5-1 and TRBJ1-4; 8 nucleotides agree with TRBD1. V lost 0 bases and J lost 5; bases outside the gene matches: 6. In germline, CDR1 is SGHRS, CDR2 YFSETQ. This CDR3 has 16 amino acids. CDR3 DNA sequence: TGCGCCAGCAGCTTGGCGGTGAGGGACAGGAATGAAAAACTGTTTTTT. Residues: CASSLAVRDRNEKLFF.

V and J are TRBV10-3 and TRBJ2-3; 8 bases are shared with TRBD2. Per germline, CDR1 ENHRY and CDR2 SYGVKD. The CDR3 totals 16 residues. Trimming removed 0 bases from V and 1 base from J; junction bases left unmatched: 3. The chain's CDR3 is CAISESTSGGTDTQYF. The CDR3 nucleotides are TGTGCCATCAGTGAGTCAACTAGCGGCGGCACAGATACGCAGTATTTT.

This clonotype occurred a few times. The V call is TRBV5-1, the J call TRBJ2-3; D remains unclear. The CDR3 runs to 14 residues. Germline loops: CDR1 SGHRS, CDR2 YFSETQ. With 0 bases removed from V and 8 bases from J, the gap between germline ends came to 13 bases. CDR3 sequence reads: CASSLGVNPITQYF. The CDR3 nucleotides are TGCGCCAGCAGCTTGGGGGTCAACCCCATTACGCAGTATTTT.

This clonotype has more than one count but fewer than ten. DNA of the CDR3: TGTGCCAGCAGCTTAAGCCAGCAGCAATATGGCTACACCTTC. It specifies CASSLSQQQYGYTF. The chain joins TRBV7-9 to TRBJ1-2; D is undetermined. This CDR3 spans 14 amino acids. Deletions cut 2 bases from V and 5 bases from J, with 12 bases between. The germline gives CDR1 SEHNR, CDR2 FQNEAQ (reference sequence).

In this sample, this clonotype turned up a few times. V gene TRBV20-1 combines with J gene TRBJ1-2; TRBD1 might be the D (5 bases). The germline gives CDR1 DFQATT, CDR2 SNEGSKA (reference sequence). This CDR3 is built from 13 residues. V lost 0 bases to trimming and J lost 6 bases, with 11 bases between them. Here the CDR3 DNA reads TGCAGTGCTAGAGATCCCAGGGAAAATGGCTACACCTTC. This gives the protein CSARDPRENGYTF.

This clonotype occurred a few times. The J gene is TRBJ2-1, the V gene TRBV27, with 7 bases that match TRBD2. The CDR3 covers 15 residues. V was pared by 3 bases and J by 9 bases, with 11 bases of the junction left unmatched. CDR1 and CDR2 (germline): MNHEY, SMNVEV (reference sequence). The CDR3 here is CASSFTSRGVTEQFF. The CDR3 DNA sequence: TGTGCCAGCAGTTTTACGAGCCGGGGGGTGACTGAGCAGTTCTTC.

This clonotype was picked up one time. The germline gene is not matched at one end of the junction; a read error may be the cause. The chain uses TRBV2 and TRBJ2-2, with 11 bases identical to TRBD1. The V gene's germline CDR1 is SNHLY and CDR2 FYNNEI. This CDR3 spans 15 amino acids. CDR3 DNA sequence: TGTGCCAGCAACCGGGACAGGGGGTACACCGGGGAGTTGTTTTTT. Protein: CASNRDRGYTGELFF.

This clonotype was found a few times. The chain combines TRBV3-1 with TRBJ2-1; a weak D match, TRBD2 (6 bases). Trimming removed 4 bases at V and 8 bases at J, with 21 bases between. Germline-derived CDR1 and CDR2 are LGHDT and YNNKEL (reference sequence). The CDR3 totals 16 residues. This CDR3 is CASSPFRDSRGDEQFF. The CDR3 DNA sequence: TGTGCCAGCAGCCCCTTCCGGGACTCGCGTGGCGATGAGCAGTTCTTC.

This clonotype was found many times. The J gene is TRBJ2-7, the V gene TRBV10-3, with 14 nucleotides matching TRBD2. Unmatched junction bases numbered 10, after V lost 6 bases and J lost 9 bases. The CDR3 covers 15 residues. Germline loops: CDR1 ENHRY, CDR2 SYGVKD. The CDR3: CAISEGLAGVVGQYF. CDR3 coding DNA: TGTGCCATCAGCGAGGGACTAGCGGGGGTCGTGGGGCAGTACTTC.

The chain combines TRBV10-2 with TRBJ1-4; D is undetermined. There are 15 residues in the CDR3. Germline V gene lookup returns CDR1 WSHSY and CDR2 SAAADI. Trimming stripped 0 bases from V and 2 bases from J, with 7 bases between. CDR3 sequence (DNA): TGCGCCAGCAGTGAGTCTTTGGCTACTAATGAAAAACTGTTTTTT. It encodes CASSESLATNEKLFF.

For this clonotype: Relative to the germline gene, one junction end is altered; a read error may explain this. The rearrangement uses TRBV7-2 and TRBJ1-3, with 7 bases fitting TRBD1. Germline CDR1 and CDR2: SGHTA and FQGNSA. The CDR3 runs to 15 residues. This chain's CDR3 is CASTRDRAHGNIIYF. The CDR3, as DNA: TGTGCCAGCACCAGAGACAGGGCTCATGGAAACATCATATATTTT.